The subject of this entry is one T cell receptor (beta chain). The repertoire was sequenced with immunoSEQ multiplex PCR; TCRdb's copy has only in-frame clones and lacks some. The data hold some 89,000 clones, with about 95% observed a single time. The data are from a study of technical replicates of blood from a handful of donors. Material: T cells isolated from PBMCs. The source of this sequence is a human donor in good health.

The CDR3 is CASSPTGLHEQYF. CDR3 coding DNA: TGTGCCAGCAGCCCGACAGGGCTTCACGAGCAGTACTTC. This chain links TRBV27 with TRBJ2-7, with 7 bases matching TRBD1. V gave up 6 bases and J gave up 5 bases; unmatched junction bases: 7. The CDR3 extends over 13 amino acids. Looked up from germline, CDR1 is MNHEY and CDR2 is SMNVEV (reference sequence).